Following are 20 T cell receptor beta chains from one sample sequenced in a study of T cells in Graves' hyperthyroidism and ophthalmopathy. The CDR3 regions of TCR beta were amplified from RNA transcripts. The HTBI set primed first-round TCR CDR3 RT-PCR. A single record per CDR3 protein comes from TCRdb applying MiXCR to the multiplex PCR reads. The top ten hold 7.7% of the sample, which has around 440,000 distinct CDR3 sequences, around a sixth seen once. The sequencing sample was made of blood. These receptors originate from a woman younger than 35 with Graves' hyperthyroidism.

This clonotype was observed many times. The CDR3 nucleotides are TGCAGCGTTGTTGGACTAGCGGGGGGCTCCTACGAGCAGTACTTC. Translating gives CSVVGLAGGSYEQYF. V is TRBV29-1 and J is TRBJ2-7, with 14 bases fitting TRBD2. With V trimmed by 4 bases and J by 0 bases, 2 bases remained unmatched. The CDR3 length is 15 residues. CDR1 and CDR2 from the germline V gene are SQVTM and ANQGSEA.

The V and J genes are TRBV28 and TRBJ2-7; the match to TRBD1 covers 9 bases. Trimming at V came to 7 bases and at J to 0 bases, leaving 4 bases not matched to a gene. CDR1 and CDR2 from the germline V gene are MDHEN and SYDVKM. This CDR3 region has 14 residues. The CDR3 region is CASTTGGLSYEQYF. Here the CDR3 DNA reads TGTGCCAGCACCACAGGGGGCCTCTCCTACGAGCAGTACTTC. Based on the CDR3 plus reference TRBV28 and TRBJ2-7, the full variable domain is DVKVTQSSRYLVKRTGEKVFLECVQDMDHENMFWYRQDPGLGLRLIYFSYDVKMKEKGDIPEGYSVSREKKERFSLILESASTNQTSMYLCASTTGGLSYEQYFGPGTRLTVT.

In this sample, this clonotype turned up many times. The chain links TRBV20-1 to TRBJ2-5; TRBD2 agrees at 9 bases. The germline V gene encodes CDR1 DFQATT and CDR2 SNEGSKA (reference sequence). V shed 0 bases, J shed 0 bases, and the junction held 11 bases outside the gene matches. The CDR3 runs to 18 residues. The DNA of the CDR3 is TGCAGTGCTAGAGACTTTTGGTTAGCGGGGGTTTACCAAGAGACCCAGTACTTC. Residues: CSARDFWLAGVYQETQYF.

In this sample, this clonotype turned up a few times. The chain is built from TRBV12-3 or TRBV12-4 and TRBJ2-1, with 7 bases identical to TRBD1. The CDR3 spans 16 residues. The J segment lost 0 bases and the V segment lost 4 bases, leaving 6 bases of the junction unmatched. This CDR3 is CASSSSDRSSYNEQFF. The DNA of the CDR3 is TGTGCCAGCAGTTCCTCGGACAGGAGCTCCTACAATGAGCAGTTCTTC.

This clonotype was counted ten times or more. The rearrangement joins TRBV6-1 to TRBJ2-5; 7 bases map to TRBD2. This CDR3 has 15 amino acids. CDR1 and CDR2 (germline): MNHNS, SASEGT. Trimming removed 5 bases from V and 1 base from J; junction bases left unmatched: 7. The CDR3 here is CASSYAAGAQETQYF. The CDR3, as DNA: TGTGCCAGCAGTTACGCGGCGGGAGCCCAAGAGACCCAGTACTTC.

This clonotype has a count of ten or more. The chain is built from TRBV24-1 and TRBJ2-3; D remains ambiguous. Germline-derived CDR1 and CDR2 are KGHDR and SFDVKD. V was shortened by 7 bases and J by 6 bases, with 10 bases between the two germline ends. This CDR3 is 12 amino acids long. For the CDR3, the DNA is TGTGCCACCAGGCAGGTCAGCGATACGCAGTATTTT. This codes for CATRQVSDTQYF.

This clonotype was counted ten times or more. The rearrangement uses TRBV24-1 and TRBJ2-1; weak D call: TRBD2 (6 bases). V shed 3 bases and J shed 4 bases, with 21 bases lying between them. Germline CDR1 reads KGHDR; CDR2 reads SFDVKD. This CDR3 has 18 residues. CDR3: CATSDALGGAGVYNEQFF. The CDR3 DNA is TGTGCCACCAGTGATGCCTTGGGGGGTGCGGGTGTTTACAATGAGCAGTTCTTC.

This clonotype has a count of ten or more. This chain joins TRBV27 and TRBJ2-5; 9 bases align to TRBD2. The CDR3 sequence is 15 residues long. The germline V gene has CDR1 MNHEY and CDR2 SMNVEV (reference sequence). Unmatched junction bases numbered 10, after V lost 7 bases and J lost 4 bases. Here the CDR3 reads CASTLDGTSRETQYF. In nucleotides, the CDR3 is TGTGCCAGCACCCTCGACGGGACTAGCCGAGAGACCCAGTACTTC.

The CDR3 reads CASSLGTDRADTQYF. Here the CDR3 DNA reads TGTGCCAGCAGCTTAGGGACCGACAGGGCGGATACGCAGTATTTT. This chain uses TRBV13 with TRBJ2-3, with TRBD1 identical over 7 bases. Germline trimming cut 0 bases from V and 6 bases from J; bases unmatched to any gene: 6. Per the germline V gene, CDR1 is PRHDT and CDR2 is FYEKMQ (reference sequence). There are 15 residues in the CDR3.

This clonotype was picked up a small number of times. The rearrangement uses TRBV12-3 or TRBV12-4 and TRBJ2-1; D uncertain. V shed 6 bases and J shed 5 bases, with 11 bases lying between them. The CDR3 totals 13 residues. The CDR3 sequence is CASSRQLHNEQFF. CDR3 bases: TGTGCCAGCAGCCGCCAACTACACAATGAGCAGTTCTTC.

This clonotype was recorded at least ten times. CDR3 coding DNA: TGCAGTGCTCCTGGGGCAAATGAGCAGTTCTTC. Protein product: CSAPGANEQFF. This chain joins TRBV20-1 and TRBJ2-1; maybe TRBD1 (5 bases). The CDR3 is 11 amino acids. Trimming took 5 bases from V and 7 from J, leaving 9 bases between them. Germline V gene data show CDR1 as DFQATT and CDR2 as SNEGSKA (reference sequence).

This clonotype was counted many times. V usage is TRBV20-1 and J usage is TRBJ2-1; the D gene could be TRBD1 or TRBD2 (5 bases each). The CDR3 has 15 amino acids. The germline gives CDR1 DFQATT, CDR2 SNEGSKA (reference sequence). Trimming took 3 bases from V and 0 from J, leaving 12 bases between them. The DNA for the CDR3 is TGCAGTGCTAGGGAGGCAGGGAGCTCCTACAATGAGCAGTTCTTC. Its protein is CSAREAGSSYNEQFF.

V and J are TRBV7-9 and TRBJ2-3; TRBD1 might be the D (8 bases). With 5 bases removed from V and 9 bases from J, the gap between germline ends came to 24 bases. CDR1 is SEHNR, CDR2 FQNEAQ, per germline (reference sequence). The CDR3 spans 16 residues. In DNA, the CDR3 is TGTGCCAGCAGCGCAAGCGGGGACAGGCGGGGTGACACGCAGTATTTT. The encoded protein is CASSASGDRRGDTQYF.

This clonotype was recorded many times. The chain employs TRBV11-2 and TRBJ2-7, with 7 bases matching TRBD2. The V segment lost 0 bases and the J segment 3 bases; nucleotides outside the gene matches: 11. There are 17 residues in the CDR3. Germline assignment: CDR1 SGHAT and CDR2 FQNNGV. CDR3 protein: CASSLDLVGRSGYEQYF. CDR3 DNA sequence: TGTGCCAGCAGCTTAGATCTGGTCGGGAGGTCCGGCTACGAGCAGTACTTC.

In this sample, this clonotype turned up a few times. This may stem from a read error, because a much larger clone lies one nucleotide away. The chain is built from TRBV6-1 and TRBJ2-7; D remains ambiguous. The V end lost 0 bases, the J end lost 5 bases, and 14 bases lay between the germline ends. Germline CDR1 is MNHNS and CDR2 is SASEGT. There are 15 residues in the CDR3. The DNA for the CDR3 is TGTGCCAGCAGTGAAGCGCCGGACGGCCCAGACGAGCAGTACTTC. This codes for CASSEAPDGPDEQYF.

This clonotype was observed a few times. The chain uses TRBV10-3 and TRBJ2-7; D not resolved. The V end lost 4 bases, the J end lost 1 base, and 5 bases lay between the germline ends. CDR1 is ENHRY, CDR2 SYGVKD, per germline. The CDR3 totals 12 residues. This CDR3 is CAISGASYEQYF. In DNA form, the CDR3 reads TGTGCCATCAGTGGGGCGTCCTACGAGCAGTACTTC.

This sequence joins TRBV5-5 and TRBJ2-2; no reliable D call. V dropped 0 bases and J dropped 4 bases, with 7 bases sitting between them. Germline lookup yields CDR1 SGHKS and CDR2 YYEKEE (reference sequence). This CDR3 is 14 amino acids long. The CDR3 DNA sequence: TGTGCCAGCAGCTTGGGGGTCCCCACCGGGGAGCTGTTTTTT. It yields the protein CASSLGVPTGELFF.

This clonotype was detected a few times. The genes are TRBV6-1 and TRBJ1-5; D is unclear. The V end was cut by 8 bases, the J end by 1 base, with 9 bases between. Germline V gene data show CDR1 as MNHNS and CDR2 as SASEGT. The CDR3 totals 13 residues. CDR3 nucleotide sequence: TGTGCCAGCGGTAGGGAGAGCAATCAGCCCCAGCATTTT. Its protein product is CASGRESNQPQHF.

The sample holds many counts of this clonotype. This chain links TRBV6-1 with TRBJ2-2; either TRBD1 or TRBD2 may supply D (5 bases each). This CDR3 is 18 amino acids long. V was pared by 6 bases and J by 6 bases, with 26 bases between. Per germline, CDR1 MNHNS and CDR2 SASEGT. The CDR3 sequence: CASSTVPGQGSHPGELFF. DNA of the CDR3: TGTGCCAGCAGCACAGTACCGGGGCAGGGATCTCATCCCGGGGAGCTGTTTTTT.

This clonotype occurred many times. V gene TRBV9 combines with J gene TRBJ2-2; no clear D gene. CDR3 length equals 14 residues. The germline CDR1 and CDR2 sequences are SGDLS and YYNGEE. The germline V and J ends were trimmed by 3 bases and 4 bases, with 10 bases remaining between them. CDR3 sequence: CASSAPTGTGELFF. The CDR3 DNA reads as TGTGCCAGCAGCGCTCCGACGGGCACCGGGGAGCTGTTTTTT.